The T cell receptor beta chain under discussion was sequenced for a study of human T cells and chemical hapten exposure. This clonotype has at least ten counts. The time point: healthy volunteer bleed at 2 weeks. Unfractionated whole blood yielded the extracted total RNA. In TCRdb, the RACE reads were re-called with MiXCR into one record per CDR3 protein. The profile shows some 93,000 distinct CDR3 sequences, about 8.7% of them singletons. The germline V gene has CDR1 DFQATT and CDR2 SNEGSKA (reference sequence). The CDR3 sequence is 13 residues long. J gave up 10 bases and V 5 bases, and 12 bases lay outside the gene matches.

Sequences were obtained from whole blood. The receptor was derived from a female donor in good health. Some clones in this sample may be carry-over from other donors' samples. The J gene is TRBJ1-1, the V gene TRBV20-1, with TRBD1 identical over 8 bases. CDR3 coding DNA: TGCAGTGCTCTCCCTTTGACAGGGGAGACAGCTTTCTTT. Translation gives CSALPLTGETAFF.